This is a list of T cell receptor beta chains from one sample in a study of T cell repertoires in cytomegalovirus infection. TCRdb passed the reads through MiXCR, listing each CDR3 protein once. The profile shows 510,000 or so distinct CDR3 sequences, around 27% of them singletons. The sample consisted of PBMCs. The receptors here all came from a human donor in good health (CMV status not recorded). Some clones in this sample may be carry-over from other donors' samples. CDR3s leave out the opening cysteine and the closing phenylalanine or tryptophan.

j_call v_call cdr3_aa
TRBJ1-1 TRBV7-9 ASSPQGVSSEAF
TRBJ1-5 TRBV12-3/TRBV12-4 ASTPGTNQPQH
TRBJ2-3 TRBV18 ASSPPTAGTDTQY
TRBJ2-4 TRBV29-1 SAGLAGEGNIQY
TRBJ2-6 TRBV20-1 SANAPGSGANVLT
TRBJ1-1 TRBV7-2 ASSPGRSPGTEAF
TRBJ2-7 TRBV4-3 ASSQDVLALTYEQY
TRBJ2-1 TRBV28 ASSWTDYRNEQF
TRBJ1-4 TRBV7-9 ASSPRIGSNEKLF
TRBJ2-2 TRBV7-3 ASRRGLTGELF
TRBJ2-3 TRBV24-1 ATSDYEGGYTDTQY
TRBJ2-6 TRBV6-2/TRBV6-3 ATNPVSGANVLT
TRBJ2-7 TRBV12-3/TRBV12-4 ASSSTPQVHEQY
TRBJ2-2 TRBV7-2 ASSLEVTATGELF
TRBJ2-3 TRBV9 ASSVGAESTDTQY
TRBJ2-5 TRBV11-3 ASSPGGPSQETQY
TRBJ1-2 TRBV7-8 ASSRDNAANYGYT
TRBJ2-7 TRBV7-6 ASSQRLAGSYEQY
TRBJ2-5 TRBV2 ASSAPRGETQY
TRBJ1-1 TRBV7-2 ASRAGTGRTGAF
TRBJ1-2 TRBV24-1 ATSDPDRQWGYT
TRBJ2-3 TRBV28 ASSSRDTAADTQY
TRBJ2-7 TRBV6-2/TRBV6-3 ASSFGGTNYEQY
TRBJ1-1 TRBV7-6 ASSFTGGFGEAF
TRBJ2-1 TRBV10-2 ASEGDNEQF
TRBJ1-1 TRBV7-2 ASSPGQHTEAF
TRBJ2-3 TRBV5-1 ASSLVLGPGSTDTQY
TRBJ1-2 TRBV28 ASSLETVYGYT
TRBJ1-2 TRBV7-2 ASSPDEGYGYT
TRBJ2-1 TRBV10-3 AIRPGFSYNEQF
TRBJ2-7 TRBV4-1 ASSQVALAAPYEQY
TRBJ2-2 TRBV7-2 ASSLGGGRVNTGELF
TRBJ2-2 TRBV11-2 ASSSGLAKLTGELF
TRBJ2-7 TRBV7-3 ASSPRGLARNEQY
TRBJ2-5 TRBV15 ATSSRLDLETQY
TRBJ2-4 TRBV2 ARTEGREGIQY